Below are 9 T cell receptor beta chains sequenced from a single sample in a study of blood T cell repertoires in COVID-19. Data came from immunoSEQ multiplex PCR; TCRdb stores just in-frame clones and leaves some out. The data show tens of thousands of clones, 75% to 85% seen once. Sample: peripheral blood. Receptors were obtained from a man under 40 with COVID-19, enrolled during active disease.

In DNA form, the CDR3 reads TGTGCCAGCAGTCCGCCGGGACAGGACGTAGGCGCCCAGTACTTC. Translation gives CASSPPGQDVGAQYF. J is TRBJ2-5 and V is TRBV6-5; 8 nucleotides match TRBD1. Trimming cost V 5 bases and J 9 bases; bases outside gene matches: 14. Germline V gene data show CDR1 as MNHEY and CDR2 as SVGAGI. This CDR3 region has 15 residues.

The chain carries TRBV21-1 and TRBJ2-1; the D call TRBD1 from the table was never checked on the DNA. TRBV21-1 is a recognized pseudogene. This CDR3 has 15 residues. Here the CDR3 reads CASSLGTGLRHEQFF. CDR3 sequence (DNA): TGTGCCAGCAGCCTAGGGACAGGGCTACGGCATGAGCAGTTCTTC.

This sequence joins TRBV9 and TRBJ2-7; D is undetermined. The CDR3 covers 14 residues. Trimming shortened V by 2 bases and J by 0 bases, and 9 bases separated the two germline ends. CDR1 is SGDLS and CDR2 is YYNGEE in the germline V gene. This chain's CDR3 is CASSVNSYSYEQYF. CDR3 sequence (DNA): TGTGCCAGCAGCGTGAACTCCTACTCCTACGAGCAGTACTTC.

This sequence joins TRBV15 and TRBJ2-7, with D tentatively TRBD1 (5 bases). Trimming removed 3 bases from V and 3 bases from J, with 15 bases in between. The germline gives CDR1 LNHNV, CDR2 YYDKDF (reference sequence). The CDR3 is made up of 15 amino acids. Here the CDR3 DNA reads TGTGCCACCAGCAGGGATGAGACAGTGGGCTACGAGCAGTACTTC. Translated: CATSRDETVGYEQYF. The full variable domain, in which reference TRBV15 and TRBJ2-7 provide the parts outside the CDR3, is DAMVIQNPRYQVTQFGKPVTLSCSQTLNHNVMYWYQQKSSQAPKLLFHYYDKDFNNEADTPDNFQSRRPNTSFCFLDIRSPGLGDTAMYLCATSRDETVGYEQYFGPGTRLTVT.

The CDR3 region is CASSLDRAVYGYTF. The CDR3 bases are TGTGCCAGCAGCTTGGACAGGGCCGTCTATGGCTACACCTTC. The V and J genes are TRBV5-6 and TRBJ1-2, with D possibly being TRBD1 (6 bases). Looked up from germline, CDR1 is SGHDT and CDR2 is YYEEEE. CDR3 length: 14 residues. Trimming cost V 0 bases and J 4 bases, with 10 bases left between them.

The rearrangement links TRBV11-2 to TRBJ2-1; perhaps TRBD2 as D (6 bases). The CDR3 consists of 14 residues. Germline V CDR1 and CDR2: SGHAT, FQNNGV. Trimming removed 1 base at V and 8 bases at J, with 12 bases between. Here the CDR3 DNA reads TGTGCCAGCAGCTTAGGCGGCGGGAACCATGAGCAGTTCTTC. Translation: CASSLGGGNHEQFF. Based on the CDR3 plus reference TRBV11-2 and TRBJ2-1, the full variable domain is EAGVAQSPRYKIIEKRQSVAFWCNPISGHATLYWYQQILGQGPKLLIQFQNNGVVDDSQLPKDRFSAERLKGVDSTLKIQPAKLEDSAVYLCASSLGGGNHEQFFGPGTRLTVL.

The rearrangement joins TRBV2 to TRBJ2-2; TRBD2 aligns across 12 bases. The CDR3 totals 15 residues. Unmatched junction bases numbered 5, after V lost 6 bases and J lost 6 bases. CDR1 SNHLY and CDR2 FYNNEI come from the germline V gene. In nucleotides, the CDR3 is TGTGCCAGCAGCCTGGGACTAGCGGGTTCCGGGGAGCTGTTTTTT. Encoded protein: CASSLGLAGSGELFF.

J is TRBJ2-3 and V is TRBV25-1; 9 bases align to TRBD2. The germline V gene encodes CDR1 MGHDK and CDR2 SYGVNS. CDR3 size: 15 residues. The V gene end was trimmed by 2 bases and the J gene end by 2 bases; junction bases not matched to a gene: 2. The CDR3 reads CASSEASGNTDTQYF. DNA of the CDR3: TGTGCCAGCAGTGAAGCTAGCGGGAACACAGATACGCAGTATTTT.

The chain uses TRBV20-1 and TRBJ2-3; 13 bases match TRBD2. Germline lookup yields CDR1 DFQATT and CDR2 SNEGSKA (reference sequence). The CDR3 sequence is 11 residues long. In DNA, the CDR3 is TGCAAGGGGACTAGCGGGAATACGCAGTATTTT. Translation gives CKGTSGNTQYF.